One sample yielded the 20 T cell receptor beta chains listed below, sequenced in a study of blood T cell repertoires in COVID-19. Here immunoSEQ multiplex PCR was the method, and the copy in TCRdb shows in-frame clones only, minus some. The data contain about 66,000 clones, 70% to 90% of them singletons. The source material was peripheral blood. These TCRs come from a man aged 50 or older with active COVID-19.

The chain recombines TRBV5-5 with TRBJ2-7, with 8 bases lining up with TRBD1. Trimming took 3 bases from V and 4 from J; bases not matched to a gene: 9. The CDR3 is made up of 15 amino acids. In germline, CDR1 is SGHKS, CDR2 YYEKEE (reference sequence). CDR3: CASSSQGASGYEQYF. CDR3 nucleotides: TGTGCCAGCAGCTCCCAGGGGGCGTCCGGGTACGAGCAGTACTTC.

J is TRBJ1-4 and V is TRBV5-8; D is unclear. The CDR3 sequence is 19 residues long. V lost 6 bases and J 0 bases, leaving 24 bases between the germline ends. CDR1 and CDR2 from the germline V gene are SGHTS and YDEGEE. The CDR3: CASTNSGLRRTATNEKLFF. The CDR3, as DNA: TGTGCCAGCACCAACAGCGGGTTACGACGGACTGCAACTAATGAAAAACTGTTTTTT.

The J gene is TRBJ2-1, the V gene TRBV9; 9 bases fit TRBD1. The germline V gene encodes CDR1 SGDLS and CDR2 YYNGEE. The ends lost 2 bases at V and 6 bases at J; junction bases unmatched: 6. The CDR3 totals 15 residues. The CDR3 DNA follows: TGTGCCAGCAGCGTTGCCGGACAGGGGACCAATGAGCAGTTCTTC. It yields the protein CASSVAGQGTNEQFF.

The chain's CDR3 is CASSVGQPDTQYF. The CDR3 nucleotides read TGTGCCAGCTCAGTCGGACAGCCAGATACGCAGTATTTT. The rearrangement links TRBV18 to TRBJ2-3, with D perhaps TRBD1 (6 bases). CDR1 and CDR2 from the germline V gene are KGHSH and LQKENI. CDR3 length: 13 residues. Between the trimmed V and J ends, which lost 5 bases and 4 bases, there was a span of 10 bases.

The rearrangement joins TRBV7-9 to TRBJ1-2, with 9 bases aligning to TRBD1. CDR1 is SEHNR, CDR2 FQNEAQ, per germline (reference sequence). The CDR3 has 14 residues. J was trimmed by 7 bases and V by 3 bases; bases with no gene match: 6. This CDR3 is CASSFTGGAGGYTF. CDR3 sequence (DNA): TGTGCCAGCAGCTTCACAGGGGGCGCGGGTGGCTACACCTTC.

The chain uses TRBV9 and TRBJ2-1; D is possibly TRBD1 (6 bases). Trimming shortened V by 4 bases and J by 6 bases, and 17 bases separated the two germline ends. Germline V gives CDR1 SGDLS, CDR2 YYNGEE. This CDR3 region has 15 residues. The CDR3 sequence is CASSSRDNPINEQFF. The CDR3 DNA follows: TGTGCCAGCAGCAGCCGGGACAACCCCATCAATGAGCAGTTCTTC.

The J gene is TRBJ2-1, the V gene TRBV12-3 or TRBV12-4, with TRBD2 as a possible D gene (5 bases). V lost 3 bases and J lost 8, with 8 bases in between. The CDR3 length is 12 residues. CDR3: CASSLGSHEQFF. CDR3 coding DNA: TGTGCCAGCAGTTTGGGGAGCCATGAGCAGTTCTTC.

The chain has TRBV19 and TRBJ1-5, with D perhaps TRBD1 (5 bases). V gave up 4 bases and J gave up 1 base, with 8 bases separating them. CDR3 length equals 14 residues. From germline, CDR1 is LNHDA and CDR2 SQIVND (reference sequence). The CDR3, as DNA: TGTGCCAGTAGTAATTCAGGGAGCAATCAGCCCCAGCATTTT. This sequence encodes CASSNSGSNQPQHF.

The chain recombines TRBV6-5 with TRBJ2-2; weak D call: TRBD2 (5 bases). The V gene's germline CDR1 is MNHEY and CDR2 SVGAGI. The CDR3 consists of 14 residues. Trimming stripped 6 bases from V and 1 base from J, with 9 bases between. CDR3 sequence reads: CASRKAVNTGELFF. CDR3 DNA sequence: TGTGCCAGCAGAAAAGCGGTGAACACCGGGGAGCTGTTTTTT.

The chain uses TRBV6-2 or TRBV6-3 and TRBJ2-3, with D possibly being TRBD2 (6 bases). This CDR3 contains 15 residues. Germline CDR1 is MNHEY and CDR2 is SVGEGT. Trimming took 3 bases from V and 0 from J, leaving 10 bases between them. DNA for the CDR3: TGTGCCAGCAGTTATAGCGGCGATAGCACAGATACGCAGTATTTT. Protein product: CASSYSGDSTDTQYF.

This clone is a singleton in its sample. The J gene is TRBJ2-2, the V gene TRBV3-1 (or the pseudogene TRBV3-2), with a tentative D call TRBD2 (5 bases). This CDR3 region has 16 residues. CDR1 is LGHDT and CDR2 is YNNKEL in the germline V gene (reference sequence). V lost 3 bases and J lost 6, with 17 bases in between. This CDR3 reads CASSQDLRATAGELFF. The CDR3 DNA reads TGTGCCAGCAGCCAGGACTTACGGGCAACAGCCGGGGAGCTGTTTTTT.

The CDR3 DNA sequence: TGCGCCAGCAGCCCGGATTCCGGGACAGGGTTTTATAGCAATCAGCCCCAGCATTTT. Its translation is CASSPDSGTGFYSNQPQHF. V and J are TRBV5-1 and TRBJ1-5; TRBD1 matches 9 bases. V trimming: 4 bases; J trimming: 0 bases; junction bases outside the gene matches: 14. Germline V gene sequence: CDR1 SGHRS, CDR2 YFSETQ. The CDR3 is 19 residues long.

The V gene is TRBV5-5, the J gene TRBJ1-2; TRBD1 might be the D (5 bases). The germline gives CDR1 SGHKS, CDR2 YYEKEE (reference sequence). This CDR3 is 13 amino acids long. Trimming removed 0 bases at V and 7 bases at J, with 10 bases between. The CDR3 DNA follows: TGTGCCAGCAGCTTGGTGCAGGGTGGTGGCTACACCTTC. It encodes CASSLVQGGGYTF. The variable domain in full, completed from reference TRBV5-5 and TRBJ1-2, reads DAGVTQSPTHLIKTRGQQVTLRCSPISGHKSVSWYQQVLGQGPQFIFQYYEKEERGRGNFPDRFSARQFPNYSSELNVNALLLGDSALYLCASSLVQGGGYTFGSGTRLTVV.

The chain links TRBV7-3 to TRBJ2-2; possibly TRBD2 for D (6 bases). Germline CDR1 is SGHTA and CDR2 is FQGTGA. The CDR3 has 14 amino acids. Between the trimmed V and J ends, which lost 6 bases and 5 bases, there was a span of 13 bases. CDR3: CASSLGGLTGELFF. The CDR3 nucleotides read TGTGCCAGCAGTTTGGGGGGACTTACCGGGGAGCTGTTTTTT. Full variable domain (outside the CDR3, taken from reference TRBV7-3 and TRBJ2-2): GAGVSQTPSNKVTEKGKYVELRCDPISGHTALYWYRQSLGQGPEFLIYFQGTGAADDSGLPNDRFFAVRPEGSVSTLKIQRTERGDSAVYLCASSLGGLTGELFFGEGSRLTVL.

The chain is built from TRBV2 and TRBJ2-5; TRBD1 matches 7 bases. The CDR3 length is 15 residues. Trimming removed 10 bases from V and 5 bases from J; junction bases left unmatched: 16. Germline CDR1 is SNHLY and CDR2 is FYNNEI. The CDR3 loop reads CATNRQGFKGETQYF. The CDR3 region has the DNA TGTGCCACTAACCGACAGGGTTTTAAGGGGGAGACCCAGTACTTC.

The V and J genes are TRBV5-6 and TRBJ2-3, with 9 nucleotides matching TRBD2. The CDR3 spans 15 residues. V lost 1 base and J lost 4; bases outside the gene matches: 4. Germline loops: CDR1 SGHDT, CDR2 YYEEEE. The CDR3 region is CASSLLAGESDTQYF. The CDR3 region has the DNA TGTGCCAGCAGCTTGTTAGCGGGAGAGTCAGATACGCAGTATTTT.

This clone was found a few times. Other DNA sequences within the sample encode an identical CDR3. This chain joins TRBV10-3 and TRBJ1-6; 7 positions agree with TRBD1. Germline assignment: CDR1 ENHRY and CDR2 SYGVKD. V dropped 5 bases and J dropped 0; count of bases not matched to a gene: 1. The CDR3 covers 15 residues. The CDR3 sequence is CAISTGDSYNSPLHF. The CDR3 bases are TGTGCCATCAGTACAGGGGACTCCTATAATTCACCCCTCCACTTT.

The chain employs TRBV12-5 and TRBJ2-5, with D uncertain. The germline V and J ends were trimmed by 4 bases and 4 bases, with 7 bases remaining between them. The length of the CDR3 is 12 residues. Per germline, CDR1 LGHNT and CDR2 FRNRAP. The CDR3 loop reads CASGSEAETQYF. The CDR3 DNA reads as TGTGCTAGTGGTTCCGAGGCAGAGACCCAGTACTTC.

This clone was picked up one time. The rearrangement uses TRBV11-3 and TRBJ2-1, with D perhaps TRBD2 (6 bases). With 5 bases removed from V and 0 bases from J, the gap between germline ends came to 17 bases. CDR1 is SGHNT, CDR2 YENEEA, per germline. CDR3 length equals 17 residues. CDR3 sequence reads: CASSPGGTSGSYNEQFF. CDR3 nucleotide sequence: TGTGCCAGCAGCCCTGGGGGGACCTCGGGCTCCTACAATGAGCAGTTCTTC.

DNA of the CDR3: TGTGCCAGCTGCACAGCATTCTCCTACGAGCAGTACGTC. It translates to CASCTAFSYEQYV. V is TRBV6-4 and J is TRBJ2-7; the D is unclear. V was cut by 8 bases and J by 0 bases, with 11 bases left in between. The CDR3 loop spans 13 amino acids. Germline V gene lookup returns CDR1 MRHNA and CDR2 SNTAGT.